Below are 5 T cell receptor beta chains sequenced from a single sample in a study of blood T cell repertoires in COVID-19. Generated by immunoSEQ multiplex PCR, the TCRdb table keeps only in-frame clones and is missing some. Of about 380,000 clones in the sample, about 90% were seen once. Sequenced sample: PBMCs or T cells enriched from blood (not recorded which). Every receptor here comes from a woman in her thirties who had recovered from COVID-19.

The chain employs TRBV25-1 and TRBJ1-4; maybe TRBD1 (5 bases). From germline, CDR1 is MGHDK and CDR2 SYGVNS. This CDR3 has 13 residues. Trimming took 5 bases from V and 8 from J, leaving 12 bases between them. The CDR3 sequence: CASSQGMREKLFF. In nucleotides, the CDR3 is TGTGCCAGCAGTCAGGGTATGAGGGAAAAACTGTTTTTT.

This rearrangement joins TRBV19 to TRBJ2-5; 10 nucleotides line up with TRBD2. J lost 4 bases, V lost 4 bases, and 12 bases had no gene match. Looked up from germline, CDR1 is LNHDA and CDR2 is SQIVND (reference sequence). This CDR3 is 17 amino acids long. CDR3 protein: CASSTTYLAGGGETQYF. As DNA, the CDR3 is TGTGCCAGTAGTACAACTTATTTAGCGGGAGGTGGAGAGACCCAGTACTTC.

The chain recombines TRBV11-3 with TRBJ1-1; weak D call: TRBD1 (6 bases). V lost 3 bases, J lost 5 bases, and 10 bases lay in between. Per the germline V gene, CDR1 is SGHNT and CDR2 is YENEEA. The CDR3 extends over 13 amino acids. CDR3 residues: CASSFTGRTEAFF. CDR3 in DNA: TGTGCCAGCAGCTTTACAGGGAGAACTGAAGCTTTCTTT.

This clone was seen a few times. The gene calls are TRBV3-1 (or the pseudogene TRBV3-2) and TRBJ2-3, with no clear D. The CDR3 contains 14 residues. Germline V gives CDR1 LGHDT, CDR2 YNNKEL (reference sequence). Trimming stripped 4 bases from V and 3 bases from J, with 11 bases between. The CDR3 here is CASSPTASTDTQYF. The CDR3 coding sequence is TGTGCCAGCAGCCCAACAGCATCGACAGATACGCAGTATTTT.

The gene calls are TRBV5-1 and TRBJ2-1, with 7 bases fitting TRBD1. This CDR3 is built from 14 residues. J was trimmed by 3 bases and V by 4 bases; bases with no gene match: 4. The germline gives CDR1 SGHRS, CDR2 YFSETQ. The DNA for the CDR3 is TGCGCCAGCAGCATGAGGACAGGCTACAATGAGCAGTTCTTC. As protein: CASSMRTGYNEQFF.